The clone carrying this T cell receptor beta chain was seen at least ten times. Combining iRepertoire HTBI primers with Arm-PCR of CDR3 regions, the authors built TCR beta libraries. One entry per CDR3 protein results from TCRdb running MiXCR on the multiplex PCR reads. This sample has hundreds of thousands of distinct CDR3 sequences, with 21% found just once. This sample stems from a study of regulatory T cells in long-lasting Graves disease. The overall study: Treatment with antithyroid drugs for over 5 years, together with positive TSH receptor antibodies, meant persistent Graves' disease.

The CDR3 extends over 17 amino acids. V lost 5 bases, J lost 2 bases, and 7 bases stayed unmatched. Germline CDR1 is MDHEN and CDR2 is SYDVKM. Sample time point: persistent/refractory GD, antithyroid drugs over 5 years with positive TRAb. There was RNA extracted from PBMCs, and the TCR library was made from it. The chain joins TRBV28 to TRBJ1-5, with TRBD1 matching 12 bases. The clonotype originates from a female donor with Graves disease. Sequenced here: peripheral blood mononuclear cells (PBMCs), sampled when the disease was refractory, from a patient treated with antithyroid drugs. The CDR3 sequence: CASSAPGTGGRNQPQHF. For the CDR3, the DNA is TGTGCCAGCAGTGCCCCCGGGACAGGGGGCCGCAATCAGCCCCAGCATTTT.